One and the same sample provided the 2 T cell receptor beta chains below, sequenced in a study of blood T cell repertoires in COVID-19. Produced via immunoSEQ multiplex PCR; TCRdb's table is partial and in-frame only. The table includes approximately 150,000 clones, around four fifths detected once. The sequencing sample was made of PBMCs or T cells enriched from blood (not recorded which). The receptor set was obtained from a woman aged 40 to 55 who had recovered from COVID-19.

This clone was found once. CDR3 nucleotides: TGTGCCAGCAGCCTGAGTAACACTGAAGCTTTCTTT. Its translation is CASSLSNTEAFF. J is TRBJ1-1 and V is TRBV12-3 or TRBV12-4; no reliable D call. V was pared by 6 bases and J by 2 bases, with 7 bases between. This CDR3 is built from 12 residues.

CDR3 coding DNA: TGTGCCAGCAGCCAAGACAATTCCGGTGGCTACACCTTC. It is translated as CASSQDNSGGYTF. V and J are TRBV4-2 and TRBJ1-2; no firm D call. V was trimmed by 0 bases and J by 7 bases, leaving 9 bases between them. The CDR3 spans 13 residues. Germline lookup yields CDR1 LGHNA and CDR2 YNFKEQ.